The 9 T cell receptor beta chains below were found in one sample sequenced in a study of cytomegalovirus exposure and HLA in healthy donors. With 60 Vbeta and 13 Jbeta primers, the PCR was carried out. Using immunoSEQ multiplex PCR, the repertoire was profiled, and TCRdb retains in-frame clones only, with some absent. This sample yields some 120,000 clones, of which 80% are seen a single time; just over 2.5% belongs to the top ten. Sequences were obtained from PBMCs. These receptors originate from a man between 25 and 39 years old in good health and CMV-seronegative.

This chain links TRBV15 with TRBJ2-7; 9 bases are shared with TRBD1. Germline trimming cut 0 bases from V and 3 bases from J; bases unmatched to any gene: 6. The germline V gene has CDR1 LNHNV and CDR2 YYDKDF (reference sequence). The CDR3 contains 16 residues. CDR3 DNA: TGTGCCACCAGCAGAGATACGACAGGGGGGAGCTACGAGCAGTACTTC. This gives the protein CATSRDTTGGSYEQYF.

The chain recombines TRBV5-6 with TRBJ1-6; D remains unclear. Germline CDR1 is SGHDT and CDR2 is YYEEEE. The CDR3 is 13 amino acids. The V and J ends lost 4 bases and 3 bases respectively, with 5 bases between them. For the CDR3, the DNA is TGTGCCAGCAGCCCAGGCTATAATTCACCCCTCCACTTT. Its translation is CASSPGYNSPLHF.

The CDR3 DNA reads as TGCAGCGTTGAGACGGTTGCTAGCGGGAGGGCCGAGGACTACGAGCAGTACTTC. Protein: CSVETVASGRAEDYEQYF. The rearrangement joins TRBV29-1 to TRBJ2-7, with 12 bases matching TRBD2. This CDR3 has 18 residues. Per the germline V gene, CDR1 is SQVTM and CDR2 is ANQGSEA. V shed 3 bases and J 3 bases; nucleotides not matched to a gene: 15.

This clone was observed a single time. This sequence joins TRBV2 and TRBJ1-2; 7 bases agree with TRBD1. CDR3 length equals 15 residues. Trimming took 3 bases from V and 4 from J; bases not matched to a gene: 8. Germline V gives CDR1 SNHLY, CDR2 FYNNEI. CDR3 coding DNA: TGTGCCAGCAGTGAGGCCCAGGGGGGCCCCTATGGCTACACCTTC. Translating gives CASSEAQGGPYGYTF.

J is TRBJ2-7 and V is TRBV18; the match to TRBD2 covers 10 bases. Trimming took 2 bases from V and 5 from J; bases not matched to a gene: 6. This CDR3 comprises 15 residues. CDR1 and CDR2 (germline): KGHSH, LQKENI. CDR3 in amino acids: CASSPGLAGGHEQYF. The DNA of the CDR3 is TGTGCCAGCTCACCAGGGTTAGCGGGAGGCCACGAGCAGTACTTC.

This chain links TRBV10-3 with TRBJ2-1; D ambiguous. Trimming cost V 10 bases and J 8 bases, with 9 bases left between them. The CDR3 loop spans 10 amino acids. Germline-derived CDR1 and CDR2 are ENHRY and SYGVKD. CDR3 in DNA: TGTGCCAATAGTTATCATGAGCAGTTCTTC. As protein: CANSYHEQFF.

This clone has more than one count but fewer than ten. The rearrangement joins TRBV5-5 to TRBJ2-7; 9 bases are a match to TRBD1. The junction had 4 bases not matched to a gene; V was cut back by 4 bases and J by 2 bases. Germline V gene data show CDR1 as SGHKS and CDR2 as YYEKEE (reference sequence). The CDR3 extends over 14 amino acids. Here the CDR3 reads CASSHRGLPYEQYF. The DNA for the CDR3 is TGTGCCAGCAGCCACAGGGGGCTTCCCTACGAGCAGTACTTC.

With regard to this clone: The germline gene is not matched at one end of the junction; a read error may be the cause. V is TRBV6-4 and J is TRBJ2-2; D is unresolved. Germline-derived CDR1 and CDR2 are MRHNA and SNTAGT. The CDR3 spans 14 residues. DNA of the CDR3: TGTGCCAGCAGTTACTCAGGAGAGAGCGGGGAGCTGTTTTTT. Protein product: CASSYSGESGELFF.

The rearrangement joins TRBV10-1 to TRBJ2-1; 9 nucleotides line up with TRBD2. J was trimmed by 4 bases and V by 0 bases; bases with no gene match: 7. Per the germline V gene, CDR1 is WNHNN and CDR2 is SYGVQD (reference sequence). The CDR3 loop spans 17 amino acids. CDR3 sequence (DNA): TGCGCCAGCAGTGAGTCGGCCGGCGCGGGAGGGTACAATGAGCAGTTCTTC. It specifies CASSESAGAGGYNEQFF.